The entry that follows covers one TCR beta chain sequence. Per the study methods: Estimation of nucleated cell counts relied on the amplification of reference gene primers. The table came from immunoSEQ multiplex PCR; TCRdb's copy has only in-frame clones and leaves some out. V and J calls plus clone size are reproduced from that table; the DNA served to infer D and trimming. The table records approximately 250,000 clones, around nine tenths of them present only once. Seattle's enrolled individuals joined amid active infection and were then monitored longitudinally. V lost 6 bases to trimming and J lost 1 base; unmatched junction nucleotides: 5. CDR1 is LNHDA and CDR2 is SQIVND in the germline V gene (reference sequence). The CDR3 extends over 15 amino acids. The record originates from a study of blood T cell repertoires in COVID-19.

The TCR was taken from a woman aged 55-69 years with COVID-19, enrolled during active disease. Sequencing was carried out using peripheral blood. The rearrangement uses TRBV19 and TRBJ1-3; 8 bases align to TRBD1. CDR3 bases: TGTGCCAGTAGCCCGGGACAGGCTTCTGGAAACACCATATATTTT. Protein sequence: CASSPGQASGNTIYF.